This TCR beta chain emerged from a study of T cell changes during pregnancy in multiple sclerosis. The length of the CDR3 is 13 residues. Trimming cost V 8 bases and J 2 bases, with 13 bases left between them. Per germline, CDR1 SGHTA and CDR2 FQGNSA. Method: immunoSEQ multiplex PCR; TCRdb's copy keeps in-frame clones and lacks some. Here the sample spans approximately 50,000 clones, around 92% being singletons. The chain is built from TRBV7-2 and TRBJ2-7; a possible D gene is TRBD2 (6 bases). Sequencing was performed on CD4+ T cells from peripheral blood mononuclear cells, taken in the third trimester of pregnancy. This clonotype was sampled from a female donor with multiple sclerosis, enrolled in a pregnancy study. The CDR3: CASGVSGPYEQYF. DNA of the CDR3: TGTGCCAGCGGGGTTAGCGGTCCCTACGAGCAGTACTTC.